The 18 T cell receptor beta chains in this list originate from one sample, sequenced in a study of beta chain features in type 1 diabetes. The entirety of the isolated RNA underwent reverse transcription, so expressed TCRB transcripts were sequenced. The data were produced by immunoSEQ multiplex PCR, yet TCRdb's version contains in-frame clones alone and is incomplete. The table records about 290,000 clones, approximately 8.1% of them present only once. The sequenced material came from central memory CD4+ T cells from blood. The receptors derive from a woman aged 18-35 years in good health.

This chain uses TRBV7-2 with TRBJ2-5; D perhaps matches TRBD2 (5 bases). Germline-derived CDR1 and CDR2 are SGHTA and FQGNSA. V dropped 5 bases and J dropped 3 bases, with 13 bases sitting between them. The CDR3 totals 14 residues. CDR3 residues: CASSPWPGKETQYF. DNA of the CDR3: TGTGCCAGCAGCCCATGGCCGGGAAAAGAGACCCAGTACTTC.

This clone was counted only a few times. The CDR3 region is CAISETSGGRTDTQYF. For the CDR3, the DNA is TGTGCCATCAGTGAGACTAGCGGGGGCCGCACAGATACGCAGTATTTT. The chain employs TRBV10-3 and TRBJ2-3, with 11 nucleotides matching TRBD2. CDR3 length equals 16 residues. Germline assignment: CDR1 ENHRY and CDR2 SYGVKD. The J segment lost 1 base and the V segment lost 2 bases, leaving 2 bases of the junction unmatched.

This clone appeared a few times. This chain connects TRBV28 to TRBJ1-3, with 10 bases that match TRBD1. In germline, CDR1 is MDHEN, CDR2 SYDVKM. J lost 8 bases, V lost 3 bases, and 4 bases had no gene match. The CDR3 sequence is 14 residues long. The CDR3 reads CASSFAGQGYTIYF. The CDR3, as DNA: TGTGCCAGCAGTTTCGCGGGACAGGGGTACACCATATATTTT.

The CDR3 bases are TGTGCCAGCAGGCAAAGGACTAGCTCTTACGAGCAGTACTTC. Protein: CASRQRTSSYEQYF. J is TRBJ2-7 and V is TRBV7-2; TRBD2 matches at 8 bases. The CDR3 contains 14 residues. The ends lost 6 bases at V and 4 bases at J; junction bases unmatched: 8. Germline values: CDR1 SGHTA, CDR2 FQGNSA.

This clone was detected many times. J is TRBJ2-5 and V is TRBV2; the D is unclear. V dropped 3 bases and J dropped 2 bases, with 13 bases sitting between them. The germline CDR1 and CDR2 sequences are SNHLY and FYNNEI. The CDR3 contains 15 residues. As DNA, the CDR3 is TGTGCCAGCAGTGATAGGGCAAGCGCGCAAGAGACCCAGTACTTC. Protein: CASSDRASAQETQYF. The whole variable domain, remainder taken from reference TRBV2 and TRBJ2-5, is EPEVTQTPSHQVTQMGQEVILRCVPISNHLYFYWYRQILGQKVEFLVSFYNNEISEKSEIFDDQFSVERPDGSNFTLKIRSTKLEDSAMYFCASSDRASAQETQYFGPGTRLLVL.

The chain joins TRBV2 to TRBJ1-5; TRBD1 matches at 8 bases. Germline lookup yields CDR1 SNHLY and CDR2 FYNNEI. The length of the CDR3 is 15 residues. The trim removed 3 bases at V and 6 bases at J, leaving 7 bases unmatched. The CDR3 DNA is TGTGCCAGCAGTGAGAGACAGGGGATCGCTCAGCCCCAGCATTTT. It specifies CASSERQGIAQPQHF.

In its sample, this clone was seen many times. The V gene is TRBV7-3, the J gene TRBJ2-7; 7 bases are a match to TRBD1. CDR3 length: 14 residues. Per germline, CDR1 SGHTA and CDR2 FQGTGA. The ends lost 6 bases at V and 2 bases at J; junction bases unmatched: 7. The CDR3 protein is CASRFGQDPYEQYV. For the CDR3, the DNA is TGTGCCAGCAGATTCGGACAGGATCCCTACGAGCAGTACGTC.

The chain recombines TRBV29-1 with TRBJ1-1; D call uncertain. Germline CDR1 is SQVTM and CDR2 is ANQGSEA. The CDR3 is 13 amino acids. V was clipped by 0 bases and J by 1 base, with 6 bases between them. The DNA of the CDR3 is TGCAGCGTTGAAGATCAGAAGAACACTGAAGCTTTCTTT. It specifies CSVEDQKNTEAFF. The full variable domain, completed using reference TRBV29-1 and TRBJ1-1, is SAVISQKPSRDICQRGTSLTIQCQVDSQVTMMFWYRQQPGQSLTLIATANQGSEATYESGFVIDKFPISRPNLTFSTLTVSNMSPEDSSIYLCSVEDQKNTEAFFGQGTRLTVV.

CDR3 region: CASSPGRASGTADTQYF. The CDR3 DNA follows: TGTGCCAGCAGCCCAGGGCGGGCTAGCGGGACGGCAGATACGCAGTATTTT. The chain joins TRBV5-4 to TRBJ2-3; 9 bases agree with TRBD2. V was pared by 4 bases and J by 4 bases, with 13 bases of the junction left unmatched. CDR1 SGHNT and CDR2 YYREEE come from the germline V gene (reference sequence). This CDR3 region has 17 residues.

The chain links TRBV7-9 to TRBJ1-5; D is unclear. The CDR3 sequence is 15 residues long. Trimming shortened V by 0 bases and J by 0 bases, and 6 bases separated the two germline ends. Germline CDR1 SEHNR, CDR2 FQNEAQ (reference sequence). The CDR3 DNA is TGTGCCAGCAGCTTAGCGGAGACTAGCAATCAGCCCCAGCATTTT. Amino acids: CASSLAETSNQPQHF.

The table lists this clone with a few counts. This chain links TRBV11-3 with TRBJ2-1; D gene ambiguous. Germline V gives CDR1 SGHNT, CDR2 YENEEA. CDR3 length: 15 amino acids. Trimming cost V 7 bases and J 6 bases, with 19 bases left between them. The CDR3 protein is CASTLGDGPVNEQFF. The CDR3 DNA sequence: TGTGCCAGCACCCTAGGCGACGGACCCGTCAATGAGCAGTTCTTC.

The chain joins TRBV9 to TRBJ2-3, with D possibly being TRBD2 (6 bases). Trimming stripped 0 bases from V and 0 bases from J, with 11 bases between. The CDR3 extends over 16 amino acids. Germline CDR1 SGDLS, CDR2 YYNGEE. The CDR3 spells CASSVVPGVSTDTQYF. Written as DNA, the CDR3 is TGTGCCAGCAGCGTAGTGCCGGGGGTTAGCACAGATACGCAGTATTTT.

V usage is TRBV7-9 and J usage is TRBJ1-1, with 9 bases aligning to TRBD1. The CDR3 runs 15 residues. Losses at the gene ends were 5 bases for V and 5 bases for J; bases not matched to a gene: 9. CDR1 is SEHNR and CDR2 is FQNEAQ in the germline V gene (reference sequence). CDR3 protein: CASSPQGQGTTEAFF. The CDR3 DNA follows: TGTGCCAGCAGCCCCCAAGGACAGGGGACGACTGAAGCTTTCTTT.

A few counts support this clone. The rearrangement uses TRBV7-2 and TRBJ1-5, with D maybe TRBD1 (5 bases). From germline, CDR1 is SGHTA and CDR2 FQGNSA. This CDR3 region has 15 residues. The ends were cut back, 5 bases at V and 5 bases at J, with 16 bases in the middle. Here the CDR3 reads CASSPGTLRDQPQHF. CDR3 sequence (DNA): TGTGCCAGCAGCCCGGGGACCCTGCGAGATCAGCCCCAGCATTTT.

This chain uses TRBV6-1 with TRBJ1-6, with 9 nucleotides matching TRBD1. This CDR3 has 15 residues. J was trimmed by 7 bases and V by 5 bases; bases with no gene match: 6. The germline V gene has CDR1 MNHNS and CDR2 SASEGT. The DNA for the CDR3 is TGTGCCAGCAGTAGGGGACAGGGTGGAAATTCACCCCTCCACTTT. It translates to CASSRGQGGNSPLHF.

The chain employs TRBV6-5 and TRBJ2-7, with a possible D match to TRBD1 (6 bases). Germline loops: CDR1 MNHEY, CDR2 SVGAGI. The CDR3 runs to 14 residues. Trimming took 5 bases from V and 7 from J, leaving 18 bases between them. The CDR3 DNA is TGTGCCAGCAGTCGATCTCAGGGGACGGGAGAGCAGTACTTC. It encodes CASSRSQGTGEQYF.

This clone has only a few counts. The V and J genes are TRBV20-1 and TRBJ1-1, with D uncertain. The CDR3 extends over 11 amino acids. The germline gives CDR1 DFQATT, CDR2 SNEGSKA (reference sequence). The CDR3 here is CSPLRGTEAFF. The CDR3, as DNA: TGCAGCCCGCTACGGGGCACTGAAGCTTTCTTT.

This chain uses TRBV27 with TRBJ2-1; tentative D call: TRBD2 (6 bases). Germline CDR1 reads MNHEY; CDR2 reads SMNVEV (reference sequence). Trimming cost V 5 bases and J 1 base, with 15 bases left between them. The CDR3 consists of 16 residues. In DNA, the CDR3 is TGTGCCAGCAGTCTGAAGCGGGTGGCGTCCTACAATGAGCAGTTCTTC. Amino acids: CASSLKRVASYNEQFF.